A selection of T cell receptor beta chains follows, all from one sample in a study of Graves' ophthalmopathy and Graves' hyperthyroidism. TCRdb re-called the multiplex PCR reads through MiXCR, storing one row per CDR3 protein. In the table there are around 660,000 distinct CDR3 sequences, roughly 41% of which are singletons. Sequencing was done on a sample of peripheral blood. These receptors all come from an adult man with Graves' ophthalmopathy. CDR3s include the opening cysteine and the closing phenylalanine or tryptophan. D genes are given only for firm matches. Clone size is stated in some rows and not others, as once, few, many or a class when expanded.

cdr3_nt: TGTGCCAGCAGCTTATCTTTGGAGGGACAGGGCTCCGACGAGCAGTACTTC
cdr3_aa: CASSLSLEGQGSDEQYF
v_call: TRBV7-9
clone_size: -
d_call: TRBD1
j_call: TRBJ2-7

cdr3_nt: TGTGCCAGCAGCTTACTAGGGGGGTTCAATTCACCCCTCCACTTT
cdr3_aa: CASSLLGGFNSPLHF
v_call: TRBV7-9
clone_size: many
d_call: -
j_call: TRBJ1-6

cdr3_nt: TGTGCCAGCAGAGATACCCCCGGACGGAGCTATGGCTACACCTTC
cdr3_aa: CASRDTPGRSYGYTF
v_call: TRBV2
clone_size: many
d_call: -
j_call: TRBJ1-2

cdr3_nt: TGCGCCAGCAGCTTATCCAGGGGGTCCGGAGAGACCCAGTACTTC
cdr3_aa: CASSLSRGSGETQYF
v_call: TRBV5-1
clone_size: -
d_call: TRBD1
j_call: TRBJ2-5

cdr3_nt: TGTGCTAGTGGTTTGAGACAGGCCGGCGTGGAGTTGTACTTC
cdr3_aa: CASGLRQAGVELYF
v_call: TRBV12-5
clone_size: -
d_call: -
j_call: TRBJ2-7

cdr3_nt: TGTGCCAGCAGCTTAGGGGCCCTACAGGGGGCGGTCGAAGAGACCCAGTACTTC
cdr3_aa: CASSLGALQGAVEETQYF
v_call: TRBV7-9
clone_size: -
d_call: TRBD1
j_call: TRBJ2-5

cdr3_nt: TGTGCCAGCAGTGACCACGGACAGGGTTATGAAAAACTGTTTTTT
cdr3_aa: CASSDHGQGYEKLFF
v_call: TRBV25-1
clone_size: once
d_call: TRBD1
j_call: TRBJ1-4

cdr3_nt: TGTGCCAGTAGTATGGGGGACAGGGGCAATTCACCCCTCCACTTT
cdr3_aa: CASSMGDRGNSPLHF
v_call: TRBV19
clone_size: many
d_call: TRBD1
j_call: TRBJ1-6

cdr3_nt: TGCGCCAGCAGCCAAGACAGGGAATTTTCACCCCTCCACTTT
cdr3_aa: CASSQDREFSPLHF
v_call: TRBV4-3
clone_size: many
d_call: -
j_call: TRBJ1-6

cdr3_nt: TGTGCCAGCAGTTGGGTTAACACCGGGGAGCTGTTTTTT
cdr3_aa: CASSWVNTGELFF
v_call: TRBV6-5
clone_size: -
d_call: -
j_call: TRBJ2-2

cdr3_nt: TGTGCCAGCAGTTACCGGTCAGGGGCCCGCAATCAGCCCCAGCATTTT
cdr3_aa: CASSYRSGARNQPQHF
v_call: TRBV7-2
clone_size: -
d_call: -
j_call: TRBJ1-5

cdr3_nt: TGTGCCAGCAGCTTTGCAGGGGGCCCCTCCGGCGGGGAGCTGTTTTTT
cdr3_aa: CASSFAGGPSGGELFF
v_call: TRBV7-9
clone_size: -
d_call: TRBD1
j_call: TRBJ2-2

cdr3_nt: TGTGCCAGCAGCATGAGGACTAGCGGGGGGGAGCTGTTTTTT
cdr3_aa: CASSMRTSGGELFF
v_call: TRBV7-3
clone_size: few
d_call: TRBD2
j_call: TRBJ2-2

cdr3_nt: TGTGCCAGCAGCTTAAAAGGGATTGGCGAGCAGTACTTC
cdr3_aa: CASSLKGIGEQYF
v_call: TRBV7-9
clone_size: -
d_call: -
j_call: TRBJ2-7

cdr3_nt: TGTGCCAGCAGTCTCGATTCGGCCTTAAGGGACAGGGGTCGAAACACCATATATTTT
cdr3_aa: CASSLDSALRDRGRNTIYF
v_call: TRBV25-1
clone_size: -
d_call: TRBD1
j_call: TRBJ1-3

cdr3_nt: TGCAGTGCTAAGGACCGAGGGTACGTGGGCGCTGAAGCTTTCTTT
cdr3_aa: CSAKDRGYVGAEAFF
v_call: TRBV20-1
clone_size: -
d_call: -
j_call: TRBJ1-1

cdr3_nt: TGTGCCAGCAGTTTATTCGGGGCAGGAGAGACCCAGTACTTC
cdr3_aa: CASSLFGAGETQYF
v_call: TRBV27
clone_size: -
d_call: -
j_call: TRBJ2-5

cdr3_nt: TGTGCCAGCAGCAGACTAGCGGAAAACTACTACGAGCAGTACTTC
cdr3_aa: CASSRLAENYYEQYF
v_call: TRBV9
clone_size: few
d_call: TRBD2
j_call: TRBJ2-7